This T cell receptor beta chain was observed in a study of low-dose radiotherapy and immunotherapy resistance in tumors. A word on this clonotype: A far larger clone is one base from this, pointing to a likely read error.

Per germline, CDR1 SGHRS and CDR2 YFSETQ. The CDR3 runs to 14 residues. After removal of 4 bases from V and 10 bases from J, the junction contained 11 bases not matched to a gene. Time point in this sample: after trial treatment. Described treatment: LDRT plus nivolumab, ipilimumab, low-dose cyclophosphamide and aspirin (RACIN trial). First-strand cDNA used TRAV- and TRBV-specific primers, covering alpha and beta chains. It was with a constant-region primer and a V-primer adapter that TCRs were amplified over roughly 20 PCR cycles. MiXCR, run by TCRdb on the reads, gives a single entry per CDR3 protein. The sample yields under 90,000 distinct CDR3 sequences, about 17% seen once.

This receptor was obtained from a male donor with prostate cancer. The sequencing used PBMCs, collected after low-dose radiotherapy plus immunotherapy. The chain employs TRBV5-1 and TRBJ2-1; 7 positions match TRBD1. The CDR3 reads CASSETGEWYEQFF. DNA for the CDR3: TGCGCCAGCAGCGAAACAGGGGAGTGGTACGAGCAGTTCTTC.